This paragraph reports one T cell receptor beta chain. The J segment lost 7 bases and the V segment lost 3 bases, leaving 5 bases of the junction unmatched. CDR3 length: 14 amino acids. Germline V gene lookup returns CDR1 WSHSY and CDR2 SAAADI. These data belong to a study of blood T cell repertoires in COVID-19. About the research overall: From T cells, B-cell-depleted T cells, or PBMCs came the material, which was cDNA or gDNA.

As processed by the authors: How many nucleated cells were present was estimated from reference gene primer amplification. Data came from immunoSEQ multiplex PCR; TCRdb stores just in-frame clones and leaves some out. V, J and clone size are taken as reported in that table, and D and trimming were inferred from the DNA itself. The data hold about 150,000 clones, with under 95% observed a single time. V gene TRBV10-2 combines with J gene TRBJ2-1; 8 bases line up with TRBD2. The source material was peripheral blood. This receptor was obtained from a middle-aged man with acute or convalescent COVID-19. DNA of the CDR3: TGCGCCAGCAGTGATTTCGGGGGGGCAAATGAGCAGTTCTTC. This sequence encodes CASSDFGGANEQFF.